The following is a TCR beta chain sequence with its context. Antigen unknown. The assay was immunoSEQ multiplex PCR, and TCRdb's table has in-frame clones only and misses some. The sample has some 9,600 clones; more than 60% are singletons. This entry is derived from a study of chemoradiotherapy in HPV16-positive cancers. Study background: Candidate HPV-specific clones and shared TCR motifs came from a couple of HPV16-positive patients.

Repertoires were sampled repeatedly during chemoradiotherapy. Study-wide findings and caveats: During treatment, candidate HPV-specific clones and E7-related motifs expanded in tumor.

The V gene end was trimmed by 3 bases and the J gene end by 8 bases; junction bases not matched to a gene: 1. CDR3 length: 12 amino acids. The germline V gene encodes CDR1 SGHNT and CDR2 YYREEE (reference sequence). The specimen was obtained from a patient who underwent chemoradiotherapy. This clonotype was obtained from a human donor with HPV-associated anogenital cancer. V usage is TRBV5-4 and J usage is TRBJ1-2; 10 bases fit TRBD1. CDR3 coding DNA: TGTGCCAGCAGCTGGGACAGGGGCGGCTACACCTTC. As protein: CASSWDRGGYTF.